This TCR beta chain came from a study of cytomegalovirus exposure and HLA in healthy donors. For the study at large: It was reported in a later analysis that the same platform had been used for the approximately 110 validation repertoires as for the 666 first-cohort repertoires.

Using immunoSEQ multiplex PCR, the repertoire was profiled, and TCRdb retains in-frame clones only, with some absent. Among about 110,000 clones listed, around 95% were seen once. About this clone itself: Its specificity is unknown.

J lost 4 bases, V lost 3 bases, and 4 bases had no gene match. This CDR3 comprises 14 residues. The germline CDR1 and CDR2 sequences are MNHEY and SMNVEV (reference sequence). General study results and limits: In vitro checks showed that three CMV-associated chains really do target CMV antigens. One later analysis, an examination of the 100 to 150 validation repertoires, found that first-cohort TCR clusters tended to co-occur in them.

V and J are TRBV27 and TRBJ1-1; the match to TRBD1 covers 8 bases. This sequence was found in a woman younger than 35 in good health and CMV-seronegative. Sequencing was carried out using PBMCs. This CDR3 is CASSLQGAVTEAFF. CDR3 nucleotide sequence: TGTGCCAGCAGTTTGCAGGGGGCTGTCACTGAAGCTTTCTTT.